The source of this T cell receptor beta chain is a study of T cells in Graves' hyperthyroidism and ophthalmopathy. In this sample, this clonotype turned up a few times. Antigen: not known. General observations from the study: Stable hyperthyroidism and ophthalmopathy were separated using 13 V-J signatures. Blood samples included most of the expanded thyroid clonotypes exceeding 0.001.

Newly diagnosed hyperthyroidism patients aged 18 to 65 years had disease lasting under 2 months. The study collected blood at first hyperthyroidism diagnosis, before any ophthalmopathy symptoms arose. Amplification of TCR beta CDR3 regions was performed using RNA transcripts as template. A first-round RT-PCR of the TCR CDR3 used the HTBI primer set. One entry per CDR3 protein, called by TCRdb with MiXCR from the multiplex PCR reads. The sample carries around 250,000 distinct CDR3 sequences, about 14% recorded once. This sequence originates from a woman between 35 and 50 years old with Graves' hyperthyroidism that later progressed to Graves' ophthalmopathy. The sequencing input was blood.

The DNA of the CDR3 is TGTGCCAGCAGTTACTTGGACAGTGGGAATTCACCCCTCCACTTT. Protein: CASSYLDSGNSPLHF. This chain links TRBV6-1 with TRBJ1-6, with D tentatively TRBD1 (6 bases). The CDR3 has 15 residues. The germline V and J ends were trimmed by 5 bases and 7 bases, with 15 bases remaining between them. Germline assignment: CDR1 MNHNS and CDR2 SASEGT.